What follows are 27 T cell receptor beta chains derived from one specimen sequenced in a study of shared clonotypes between healthy human individuals. Assay used: immunoSEQ multiplex PCR; TCRdb lists only in-frame clones, some missing. The sample includes 550,000 to 600,000 clones, around 81% of them seen just once. The sample consisted of PBMCs. These receptors originate from a woman in her thirties or forties in good health. Some clones in this sample may be carry-over from other donors' samples.

The chain uses TRBV27 and TRBJ1-4; 7 nucleotides match TRBD1. The CDR3 spans 14 residues. Germline-derived CDR1 and CDR2 are MNHEY and SMNVEV (reference sequence). The V and J ends lost 5 bases and 8 bases, in that order; junction bases with no gene match: 8. CDR3 nucleotide sequence: TGTGCCAGCAGTCCCGGACAGGTTGGCGAAAAACTGTTTTTT. This translates into CASSPGQVGEKLFF. Variable domain in full (rest from reference TRBV27 and TRBJ1-4): EAQVTQNPRYLITVTGKKLTVTCSQNMNHEYMSWYRQDPGLGLRQIYYSMNVEVTDKGDVPEGYKVSRKEKRNFPLILESPSPNQTSLYFCASSPGQVGEKLFFGSGTQLSVL.

This clone was seen once. The chain carries TRBV14 and TRBJ2-7; D is tentatively TRBD1 or TRBD2 (5 bases each). CDR3 length: 16 residues. Germline V gives CDR1 SGHDN, CDR2 FVKESK. V lost 6 bases, J lost 5 bases, and 23 bases lay in between. As DNA, the CDR3 is TGTGCCAGCAGTCCCCTGGGTTGGGGGTTTGGCGACGAGCAGTACTTC. Its translation: CASSPLGWGFGDEQYF.

The chain recombines TRBV27 with TRBJ1-2, with D unresolved. V was pared by 0 bases and J by 8 bases, with 10 bases between. In germline, CDR1 is MNHEY, CDR2 SMNVEV (reference sequence). CDR3 size: 13 residues. CDR3 nucleotides: TGTGCCAGCAGTTTATCCGCCTCCGGGGGCTACACCTTC. As protein: CASSLSASGGYTF.

This clone was seen more than once but under ten times. The genes are TRBV9 and TRBJ2-5; 8 bases match TRBD2. With 4 bases clipped from V and 2 bases from J, the junction kept 10 bases outside the gene matches. This CDR3 contains 16 residues. The germline gives CDR1 SGDLS, CDR2 YYNGEE. CDR3 loop: CASSSRASGLQETQYF. The CDR3 DNA sequence: TGTGCCAGCAGCTCACGGGCTAGCGGGCTTCAAGAGACCCAGTACTTC.

This clone turned up a few times. This sequence joins TRBV7-9 and TRBJ1-1; tentative D call: TRBD1 (5 bases). This CDR3 region has 14 residues. In germline, CDR1 is SEHNR, CDR2 FQNEAQ (reference sequence). V lost 3 bases and J lost 4, with 12 bases in between. CDR3 coding DNA: TGTGCCAGCAGCTTTGTCAGGGAAGGCACTGAAGCTTTCTTT. Translated: CASSFVREGTEAFF.

The J gene is TRBJ2-7, the V gene TRBV2, with D tentatively TRBD2 (5 bases). The CDR3 length is 13 residues. Germline V CDR1 and CDR2: SNHLY, FYNNEI. V lost 7 bases and J lost 2, with 12 bases in between. CDR3 amino acids: CASTSGMTYEQYF. The CDR3 bases are TGTGCCAGCACGAGCGGAATGACCTACGAGCAGTACTTC.

This sequence joins TRBV6-1 and TRBJ1-5, with 7 bases that match TRBD1. Germline assignment: CDR1 MNHNS and CDR2 SASEGT. CDR3 length: 14 residues. With V trimmed by 3 bases and J by 6 bases, 5 bases remained unmatched. CDR3 sequence reads: CASSDLDRVQPQHF. CDR3 DNA: TGTGCCAGCAGTGATTTAGACAGGGTTCAGCCCCAGCATTTT.

The V call is TRBV18, the J call TRBJ2-5; D gene uncertain. This CDR3 spans 18 amino acids. Germline V gene lookup returns CDR1 KGHSH and CDR2 LQKENI. The V and J ends lost 5 bases and 0 bases respectively, with 22 bases between them. The CDR3: CASSKFARPENYQETQYF. Written as DNA, the CDR3 is TGTGCCAGCTCAAAGTTCGCAAGACCCGAAAACTACCAAGAGACCCAGTACTTC.

V usage is TRBV28 and J usage is TRBJ1-1; D ambiguous. V was clipped by 3 bases and J by 8 bases, with 13 bases between them. The CDR3 has 13 amino acids. Germline V gives CDR1 MDHEN, CDR2 SYDVKM. DNA for the CDR3: TGTGCCAGCAGTTTGTTTCGAGAAAGAGAAGCTTTCTTT. Translated: CASSLFREREAFF.

This chain links TRBV5-6 with TRBJ2-5; 7 nucleotides match TRBD1. J lost 4 bases, V lost 4 bases, and 10 bases had no gene match. Germline CDR1 reads SGHDT; CDR2 reads YYEEEE. The CDR3 is 15 residues long. The CDR3 coding sequence is TGTGCCAGCAGCCCACTGACAGGGCGCGGAGAGACCCAGTACTTC. This codes for CASSPLTGRGETQYF.

The V call is TRBV5-1, the J call TRBJ2-7, with TRBD2 identical over 12 bases. The J segment lost 3 bases and the V segment lost 4 bases, leaving 14 bases of the junction unmatched. The CDR3 loop spans 18 amino acids. Per germline, CDR1 SGHRS and CDR2 YFSETQ. CDR3 sequence: CASSTTSGSLGRVYEQYF. Written as DNA, the CDR3 is TGCGCCAGCAGCACGACTAGCGGGAGTCTAGGGCGGGTCTACGAGCAGTACTTC.

V is TRBV15 and J is TRBJ1-5; D unresolved. CDR3 length: 14 amino acids. V was clipped by 3 bases and J by 7 bases, with 13 bases between them. Germline V CDR1 and CDR2: LNHNV, YYDKDF (reference sequence). CDR3 sequence: CATSRDRTIQPQHF. The CDR3 DNA is TGTGCCACCAGCAGGGATCGGACCATACAGCCCCAGCATTTT.

V is TRBV28 and J is TRBJ2-4; D unresolved. There are 16 residues in the CDR3. V lost 6 bases, J lost 0 bases, and 15 bases lay in between. The V gene's germline CDR1 is MDHEN and CDR2 SYDVKM. CDR3 residues: CASREQNFLAKNIQYF. The CDR3 DNA is TGTGCCAGCAGAGAGCAAAATTTCCTAGCCAAAAACATTCAGTACTTC.

The chain joins TRBV2 to TRBJ1-2; D might be TRBD1 (6 bases). The CDR3 length is 15 residues. Germline V gene data show CDR1 as SNHLY and CDR2 as FYNNEI. Trimming took off 3 bases at V and 3 bases at J, with 14 bases between the two ends. The CDR3 sequence: CASSEGGGPYYGYTF. Here the CDR3 DNA reads TGTGCCAGCAGTGAGGGCGGGGGGCCCTACTATGGCTACACCTTC.

The CDR3 reads CASSSQGVVPNYGYTF. The CDR3 DNA follows: TGTGCCAGCAGTAGCCAGGGGGTCGTACCTAACTATGGCTACACCTTC. The chain combines TRBV28 with TRBJ1-2, with 7 bases fitting TRBD1. This CDR3 is built from 16 residues. Germline CDR1 MDHEN, CDR2 SYDVKM. V lost 5 bases, J lost 0 bases, and 9 bases stayed unmatched.

The rearrangement links TRBV6-5 to TRBJ1-2, with 7 bases identical to TRBD1. This CDR3 has 15 residues. With V trimmed by 2 bases and J by 4 bases, 7 bases remained unmatched. CDR1 and CDR2 (germline): MNHEY, SVGAGI. CDR3: CASSYDRASSYGYTF. The CDR3 DNA is TGTGCCAGCAGTTACGACAGGGCTTCGAGCTATGGCTACACCTTC.

The CDR3 bases are TGCAGCGGCGGGCTAGCGGGAGGGCCCGGGGAGCTGTTTTTT. Protein product: CSGGLAGGPGELFF. This rearrangement joins TRBV29-1 to TRBJ2-2; the match to TRBD2 covers 12 bases. CDR3 length equals 14 residues. From germline, CDR1 is SQVTM and CDR2 ANQGSEA. The V gene end was trimmed by 7 bases and the J gene end by 6 bases; junction bases not matched to a gene: 6.

The chain carries TRBV7-9 and TRBJ2-2, with D possibly matching TRBD2 (6 bases). CDR1 SEHNR and CDR2 FQNEAQ come from the germline V gene (reference sequence). The V gene lost 5 bases and the J gene lost 5 bases, with 12 bases spanning the gap. The CDR3 is 14 amino acids. CDR3 bases: TGTGCCAGCAGCCAGGGACTGGGAACCGGGGAGCTGTTTTTT. Protein product: CASSQGLGTGELFF.

The V and J genes are TRBV18 and TRBJ2-5; tentative D call: TRBD1 (6 bases). This CDR3 has 19 amino acids. The ends were cut back, 3 bases at V and 1 base at J, with 24 bases in the middle. CDR1 is KGHSH, CDR2 LQKENI, per germline. The CDR3 reads CASSPGLGTGRGVQETQYF. CDR3 sequence (DNA): TGTGCCAGCTCACCCGGCTTGGGAACAGGGAGAGGGGTCCAAGAGACCCAGTACTTC.

The J gene is TRBJ2-7, the V gene TRBV7-9; D is unclear. This CDR3 region has 15 residues. Deletions cut 1 base from V and 4 bases from J, with 14 bases between. Looked up from germline, CDR1 is SEHNR and CDR2 is FQNEAQ (reference sequence). The CDR3 DNA is TGTGCCAGCAGCTTAGATAGCCAAACGGGTTACGAGCAGTACTTC. Encoded protein: CASSLDSQTGYEQYF.

Comment on this clone: This CDR3 fails to terminate in the conserved phenylalanine or tryptophan, so it likely reflects a read error. The chain uses TRBV10-3 and TRBJ2-2, with TRBD1 identical over 7 bases. Germline CDR1 is ENHRY and CDR2 is SYGVKD. The CDR3 contains 14 residues. V trimming: 6 bases; J trimming: 8 bases; junction bases outside the gene matches: 9. For the CDR3, the DNA is TGTGCCATCAGCCGGGACAGCGAGGGAGGGGAGCTGTTTCTT. As protein: CAISRDSEGGELFL.

The V gene is TRBV19, the J gene TRBJ2-5, with D possibly called TRBD1 or TRBD2 (5 bases each). CDR1 and CDR2 (germline): LNHDA, SQIVND (reference sequence). This CDR3 spans 16 amino acids. V was clipped by 8 bases and J by 3 bases, with 22 bases between them. This CDR3 reads CASRDRLDHKEETQYF. The CDR3 DNA reads TGTGCCAGTCGGGACCGACTCGACCATAAAGAAGAGACCCAGTACTTC.

This clone has a single count. With a much larger clone just one base away, this may be a read error. The rearrangement links TRBV18 to TRBJ1-1; D gene uncertain. CDR1 is KGHSH and CDR2 is LQKENI in the germline V gene. Trimming removed 5 bases from V and 3 bases from J, with 13 bases in between. The CDR3 spans 14 residues. The chain's CDR3 is CASSSPSVDTEAFF. Here the CDR3 DNA reads TGTGCCAGCTCATCGCCCTCGGTTGACACTGAAGCTTTCTTT. The entire variable domain, with the rest obtained from reference TRBV18 and TRBJ1-1, is as follows: NAGVMQNPRHLVRRRGQEARLRCSPMKGHSHVYWYRQLPEEGLKFMVYLQKENIIDESGMPKERFSAEFPKEGPSILRIQQVVRGDSAAYFCASSSPSVDTEAFFGQGTRLTVV.

The V and J genes are TRBV7-2 and TRBJ2-1, with D maybe TRBD2 (5 bases). V dropped 1 base and J dropped 10 bases, with 14 bases sitting between them. Per germline, CDR1 SGHTA and CDR2 FQGNSA. The CDR3 sequence is 14 residues long. CDR3 sequence: CASSLVLANSEQFF. The CDR3 DNA follows: TGTGCCAGCAGCTTAGTTCTAGCTAACAGCGAGCAGTTCTTC.

On this clone itself: Within the sample, other DNA sequences also encode this same CDR3. This sequence joins TRBV28 and TRBJ2-1; no clear D gene. CDR1 and CDR2 (germline): MDHEN, SYDVKM. The CDR3 spans 12 residues. V was trimmed by 2 bases and J by 7 bases, leaving 6 bases between them. CDR3 bases: TGTGCCAGCAGTTTAAGCTATAATGAGCAGTTCTTC. This gives the protein CASSLSYNEQFF.

The V call is TRBV5-1, the J call TRBJ2-2, with 7 bases aligning to TRBD2. The germline V gene encodes CDR1 SGHRS and CDR2 YFSETQ. J lost 5 bases, V lost 6 bases, and 10 bases had no gene match. This CDR3 spans 15 amino acids. The CDR3 region is CASTASGGGTGELFF. The CDR3 DNA sequence: TGCGCCAGCACCGCTTCCGGGGGAGGGACCGGGGAGCTGTTTTTT.

The chain combines TRBV25-1 with TRBJ2-7, with D possibly TRBD1 on 6 matching bases. The CDR3 is made up of 14 amino acids. Germline V gene data show CDR1 as MGHDK and CDR2 as SYGVNS. V lost 4 bases and J lost 5, with 15 bases in between. The CDR3 protein is CASSAHTGNHEQYF. The DNA for the CDR3 is TGTGCCAGCAGTGCTCATACAGGGAACCACGAGCAGTACTTC.